The 17 T cell receptor beta chains in this list originate from one sample, sequenced in a study of T-cell reconstitution after alpha-beta-depleted transplantation in children. Unique molecular identifiers were built into the TCRbeta library. TCRdb analysed the PCR reads with MiXCR anew, one entry per CDR3 protein. The sample carries 440,000 or so distinct CDR3 sequences, roughly 43% recorded once. The material sequenced was PBMCs, taken before TCRalphabeta/CD19-depleted stem cell transplant. The receptors stem from a girl aged 2 to 9 with aplastic anemia, due to receive a stem cell transplant.

The chain joins TRBV5-1 to TRBJ1-4; 7 nucleotides align to TRBD1. This CDR3 region has 13 residues. Germline V gives CDR1 SGHRS, CDR2 YFSETQ. V lost 3 bases, J lost 6 bases, and 2 bases stayed unmatched. In DNA form, the CDR3 reads TGCGCCAGCAGCTCAGGGGGTGATGAAAAACTGTTTTTT. Amino acid sequence: CASSSGGDEKLFF.

Ten or more counts support this clonotype. The V and J genes are TRBV27 and TRBJ2-5; 8 bases match TRBD1. CDR3 length: 15 amino acids. From germline, CDR1 is MNHEY and CDR2 SMNVEV (reference sequence). Trimming at V came to 5 bases and at J to 3 bases, leaving 8 bases not matched to a gene. This CDR3 reads CASSKLGQGKETQYF. In DNA, the CDR3 is TGTGCCAGCAGTAAATTAGGACAGGGTAAAGAGACCCAGTACTTC.

V is TRBV9 and J is TRBJ2-3; 13 bases align to TRBD2. Germline CDR1 is SGDLS and CDR2 is YYNGEE. V lost 2 bases to trimming and J lost 2 bases; unmatched junction nucleotides: 8. This CDR3 has 18 residues. The CDR3 nucleotides read TGTGCCAGCAGCGTCCTCGCGACTAGCGGGGGGTCCACAGATACGCAGTATTTT. This translates into CASSVLATSGGSTDTQYF. Supplemented by reference TRBV9 and TRBJ2-3, the full variable domain reads DSGVTQTPKHLITATGQRVTLRCSPRSGDLSVYWYQQSLDQGLQFLIQYYNGEERAKGNILERFSAQQFPDLHSELNLSSLELGDSALYFCASSVLATSGGSTDTQYFGPGTRLTVL.

This clonotype turned up a few times. This chain connects TRBV13 to TRBJ1-2, with TRBD1 matching 7 bases. The CDR3 has 15 residues. In germline, CDR1 is PRHDT, CDR2 FYEKMQ (reference sequence). The V segment lost 6 bases and the J segment 8 bases; nucleotides outside the gene matches: 15. This chain's CDR3 is CASRTAGGGHSGYTF. CDR3 bases: TGTGCCAGCAGGACCGCGGGAGGGGGCCACTCGGGCTACACCTTC.

There are many counts of this clonotype. This chain uses TRBV5-1 with TRBJ1-6; weak D call: TRBD1 (5 bases). CDR1 is SGHRS and CDR2 is YFSETQ in the germline V gene. CDR3 length: 16 amino acids. V dropped 0 bases and J dropped 5 bases, with 12 bases sitting between them. This CDR3 reads CASSLASGVNNSPLHF. In nucleotides, the CDR3 is TGCGCCAGCAGCTTGGCGTCGGGGGTGAATAATTCACCCCTCCACTTT.

V gene TRBV7-3 combines with J gene TRBJ2-1; D possibly matches TRBD1 or TRBD2 (5 bases each). Trimming pared 5 bases from V and 9 bases from J, leaving 11 bases between. The CDR3 is made up of 12 amino acids. The germline V gene encodes CDR1 SGHTA and CDR2 FQGTGA. The CDR3 spells CASSGLRGEQFF. In nucleotides, the CDR3 is TGTGCCAGCAGCGGACTTAGGGGTGAGCAGTTCTTC.

The rearrangement joins TRBV18 to TRBJ2-7; tentative D call: TRBD2 (6 bases). Judging by the DNA end, TRBJ2-4 fits better; the J call may be wrong. CDR1 and CDR2 (germline): KGHSH, LQKENI. The CDR3 extends over 15 amino acids. The DNA of the CDR3 is TGTGCCAGCTCACCAACCCGGGACGGGAGCTACATTCAGTACTTC. This sequence encodes CASSPTRDGSYIQYF.

This clonotype was detected many times. The chain joins TRBV12-3 or TRBV12-4 to TRBJ2-7, with 10 bases identical to TRBD1. V shed 6 bases, J shed 2 bases, and the junction held 4 bases outside the gene matches. This CDR3 region has 14 residues. The CDR3 sequence: CASSSGTGAYEQYF. CDR3 nucleotide sequence: TGTGCCAGCAGCTCCGGGACAGGGGCCTACGAGCAGTACTTC.

This clonotype appeared once. The rearrangement uses TRBV7-9 and TRBJ2-1; 9 bases are shared with TRBD2. The V gene's germline CDR1 is SEHNR and CDR2 FQNEAQ (reference sequence). CDR3 size: 16 residues. The V segment lost 5 bases and the J segment 6 bases; nucleotides outside the gene matches: 11. The CDR3 sequence is CASSTPASGVFNEQFF. In DNA form, the CDR3 reads TGTGCCAGCAGCACTCCCGCTAGCGGGGTTTTCAATGAGCAGTTCTTC. The full variable domain, in which reference TRBV7-9 and TRBJ2-1 provide the parts outside the CDR3, is DTGVSQNPRHKITKRGQNVTFRCDPISEHNRLYWYRQTLGQGPEFLTYFQNEAQLEKSRLLSDRFSAERPKGSFSTLEIQRTEQGDSAMYLCASSTPASGVFNEQFFGPGTRLTVL.

The chain employs TRBV5-1 and TRBJ2-3; 8 bases fit TRBD1. This CDR3 is 17 amino acids long. CDR1 and CDR2 (germline): SGHRS, YFSETQ. J was trimmed by 5 bases and V by 3 bases; bases with no gene match: 14. For the CDR3, the DNA is TGCGCCAGCAGCTCCCCGGCCACAGGGGGGAAAATAGATACGCAGTATTTT. Protein product: CASSSPATGGKIDTQYF.

This clonotype was seen at least ten times. This rearrangement joins TRBV3-1 to TRBJ2-5; no reliable D call. Germline V gene sequence: CDR1 LGHDT, CDR2 YNNKEL (reference sequence). The CDR3 length is 11 residues. The V and J ends lost 4 bases and 7 bases respectively, with 7 bases between them. The DNA of the CDR3 is TGTGCCAGCAGCCGCTTCGGGACCCAGTACTTC. Amino acid sequence: CASSRFGTQYF.

V usage is TRBV7-2 and J usage is TRBJ1-5; D gene ambiguous. The CDR3 extends over 14 amino acids. Germline loops: CDR1 SGHTA, CDR2 FQGNSA. Trimming left V 3 bases short and J 3 bases short, with 9 bases between. CDR3 in DNA: TGTGCCAGCAGCTTGCCGGGGTTCAATCAGCCCCAGCATTTT. The encoded protein is CASSLPGFNQPQHF.

The table lists this clonotype with a few counts. The chain carries TRBV5-1 and TRBJ1-2; tentative D call: TRBD1 (5 bases). Looked up from germline, CDR1 is SGHRS and CDR2 is YFSETQ. V was cut by 4 bases and J by 8 bases, with 15 bases left in between. The CDR3 has 13 residues. CDR3 loop: CASSKDSLTGYTF. DNA of the CDR3: TGCGCCAGCAGCAAAGACAGCCTTACGGGCTACACCTTC.

This clonotype was found many times. The rearrangement links TRBV25-1 to TRBJ1-3; D might be TRBD1 (5 bases). Trimming shortened V by 7 bases and J by 5 bases, and 12 bases separated the two germline ends. Germline V gene data show CDR1 as MGHDK and CDR2 as SYGVNS. The CDR3 extends over 13 amino acids. CDR3: CASIGGLRNTIYF. CDR3 DNA: TGTGCCAGCATCGGGGGGTTGCGAAACACCATATATTTT.

The chain couples TRBV15 to TRBJ2-7, with a possible D match to TRBD2 (5 bases). Germline CDR1 reads LNHNV; CDR2 reads YYDKDF (reference sequence). V was cut by 9 bases and J by 1 base, with 13 bases left in between. The CDR3 sequence is 13 residues long. CDR3 sequence: CATKGLASYEQYF. The CDR3 coding sequence is TGTGCCACTAAGGGATTAGCGTCCTACGAGCAGTACTTC.

At least ten counts were recorded for this clonotype. The chain employs TRBV5-1 and TRBJ2-5; no definite D call. This CDR3 comprises 14 residues. The V end lost 0 bases, the J end lost 2 bases, and 8 bases lay between the germline ends. Looked up from germline, CDR1 is SGHRS and CDR2 is YFSETQ. The CDR3 is CASSLGSTQETQYF. The DNA of the CDR3 is TGCGCCAGCAGCTTGGGTTCGACTCAAGAGACCCAGTACTTC. The variable domain in full, completed from reference TRBV5-1 and TRBJ2-5, reads KAGVTQTPRYLIKTRGQQVTLSCSPISGHRSVSWYQQTPGQGLQFLFEYFSETQRNKGNFPGRFSGRQFSNSRSEMNVSTLELGDSALYLCASSLGSTQETQYFGPGTRLLVL.

Concerning this clonotype itself: One base away lies a much larger clone, so this may be a sequencing read error. The gene calls are TRBV7-2 and TRBJ2-7; 9 nucleotides align to TRBD1. Germline V gene lookup returns CDR1 SGHTA and CDR2 FQGNSA. The CDR3 runs 15 residues. The CDR3 DNA follows: TGTGCCAGCAGCTCTTCCGGGACAGGGATTAGGGAGCGGTACTTC. As protein: CASSSSGTGIRERYF.